The clone carrying this TCR beta chain occurred many times. Its antigen is currently unknown. Germline loops: CDR1 LGHNA, CDR2 YNFKEQ. This CDR3 region has 14 residues. Trimming took 3 bases from V and 8 from J, leaving 16 bases between them. The sample belongs to a study of T-cell reconstitution after alpha-beta-depleted transplantation in children. Study outcomes and limitations: As was reported, about two months after transplant, alpha-beta T cells came from several hundred expanded graft clones. Surviving recipient T cells and thymic progenitors produced the high day-60 TCRbeta diversity seen in some patients.

The library targeted TCRbeta and was prepared with unique molecular identifiers. One entry per CDR3 protein, called by TCRdb with MiXCR from the PCR reads. The sample includes hundreds of thousands of distinct CDR3 sequences, approximately 11% of them seen just once. The chain is built from TRBV4-2 and TRBJ1-2, with TRBD1 as a possible D gene (5 bases). This sequence was found in a child less than two years old with acute myeloid leukemia, due to receive a stem cell transplant. The material was PBMCs, obtained before TCRalphabeta/CD19-depleted stem cell transplant. The DNA of the CDR3 is TGTGCCAGCAGCCATGGGGGAACCTATAAGGGCTACACCTTC. Its translation: CASSHGGTYKGYTF.